This T cell receptor (beta chain) was sequenced for a study of PD-1 blockade in classical Hodgkin lymphoma. Study in general: Patients were treated with nivolumab at 3 mg/kg, and this was given intravenously every 2 weeks.

TCRdb's table, derived via immunoSEQ multiplex PCR, lists solely in-frame clones and lacks some. The data show roughly 50,000 clones, approximately 86% seen once. The time point denotes: cycle 4 day 1 (C4D1), after more than five weeks of nivolumab. All patients experienced relapse after autologous stem cell transplantation, and brentuximab vedotin exposure was variable. With 5 bases clipped from V and 5 bases from J, the junction kept 4 bases outside the gene matches. Germline assignment: CDR1 SGHTA and CDR2 FQGNSA. This CDR3 has 14 amino acids. The genes are TRBV7-2 and TRBJ1-2; 11 bases map to TRBD1. This receptor was identified in a human donor with classical Hodgkin lymphoma. The starting material was peripheral blood mononuclear cells (PBMCs), obtained before the fourth cycle of nivolumab. CDR3 in amino acids: CASSLGTGGYGYTF. CDR3 bases: TGTGCCAGCAGCCTCGGGACAGGGGGTTATGGCTACACCTTC.